This entry concerns a single TCR beta chain. The length of the CDR3 is 17 residues. V was cut by 6 bases and J by 0 bases, with 17 bases left in between. The germline V gene encodes CDR1 SSHAT and CDR2 FNYEAQ (reference sequence). The data belong to a study of blood T cell repertoires in COVID-19. Study context: Collection of acute and convalescent COVID-19 samples took place in the United States, Italy and Spain. The analysed material was cDNA or gDNA that came from T cells, B-cell-depleted T cells, or PBMCs.

In the original workflow: Nucleated cell counts were estimated from reference gene primer amplification. Repertoires were generated with immunoSEQ multiplex PCR, while TCRdb's copy carries only in-frame clones and drops some. The V and J calls and clone size were taken over from that table, and D and trimming were inferred from the DNA. The table includes around 150,000 clones, roughly 80% detected once. Sequenced: peripheral blood. The rearrangement joins TRBV7-7 to TRBJ2-2; D not certain. This clonotype originated in a man between 65 and 85 years old with acute or convalescent COVID-19. CDR3: CASSLGPFRSNTGELFF. CDR3 DNA: TGTGCCAGCAGTCTCGGTCCTTTCCGGTCGAACACCGGGGAGCTGTTTTTT.